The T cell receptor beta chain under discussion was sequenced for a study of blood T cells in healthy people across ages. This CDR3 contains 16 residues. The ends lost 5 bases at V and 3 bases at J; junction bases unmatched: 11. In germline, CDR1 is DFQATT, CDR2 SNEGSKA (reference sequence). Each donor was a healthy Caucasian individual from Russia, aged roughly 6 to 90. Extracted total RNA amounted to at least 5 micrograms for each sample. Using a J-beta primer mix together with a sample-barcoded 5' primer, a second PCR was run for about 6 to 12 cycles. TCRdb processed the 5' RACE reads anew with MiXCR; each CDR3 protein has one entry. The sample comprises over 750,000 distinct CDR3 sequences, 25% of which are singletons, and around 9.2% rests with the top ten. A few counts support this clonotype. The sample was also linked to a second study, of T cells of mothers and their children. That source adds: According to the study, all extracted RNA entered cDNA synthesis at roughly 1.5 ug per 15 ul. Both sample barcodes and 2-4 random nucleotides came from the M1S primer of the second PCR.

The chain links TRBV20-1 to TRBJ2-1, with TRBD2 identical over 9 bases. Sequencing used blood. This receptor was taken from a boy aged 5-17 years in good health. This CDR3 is CSAAPQRGVLYNEQFF. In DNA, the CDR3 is TGCAGTGCTGCGCCGCAGCGGGGGGTCCTCTACAATGAGCAGTTCTTC.